In its sample, the clone carrying this T cell receptor (beta chain) was seen once. The antigen remains undetermined. These data come from a study of T-cell memory formation after mild COVID-19. Study information: Among the donors, TCR clusters were largely specific to each donor. Points from the study as a whole: Pre-infection memory already had some responding clones, implying cross-reactive memory joined. Among contracting clones, CD4+ were mainly CM/EM and CD8+ enriched in EMRA.

Trimming left V 4 bases short and J 6 bases short, with 9 bases between. This CDR3 contains 11 residues. Germline V gives CDR1 SQVTM, CDR2 ANQGSEA. TCR alpha and TCR beta cDNA libraries with sample barcodes and UMIs came from 5'RACE using constant-segment primers. MiXCR, run by TCRdb on the 5' RACE reads, gives a single entry per CDR3 protein. The top ten hold approximately 12% of the sample, which has hundreds of thousands of distinct CDR3 sequences, 18% seen once. The J gene is TRBJ1-2, the V gene TRBV29-1, with D tentatively TRBD1 (5 bases). Input material: PBMCs or a T cell subset sorted from them (not recorded which). This sequence originates from an adult woman who had mild COVID-19 (a few samples of this study predate the infection). Cell type and time point are not known. CDR3 sequence reads: CSVAGFDGYTF. CDR3 nucleotides: TGCAGCGTTGCAGGGTTCGATGGCTACACCTTC.